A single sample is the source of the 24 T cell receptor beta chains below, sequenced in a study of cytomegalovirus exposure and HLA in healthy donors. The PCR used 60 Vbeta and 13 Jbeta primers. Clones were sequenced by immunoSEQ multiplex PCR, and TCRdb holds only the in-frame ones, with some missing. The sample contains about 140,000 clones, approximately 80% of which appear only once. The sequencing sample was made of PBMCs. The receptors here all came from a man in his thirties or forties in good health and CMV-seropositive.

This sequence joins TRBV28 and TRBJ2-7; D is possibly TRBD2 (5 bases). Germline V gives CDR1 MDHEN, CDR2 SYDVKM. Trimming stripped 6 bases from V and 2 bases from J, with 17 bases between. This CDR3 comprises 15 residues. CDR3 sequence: CASSHGSGPPYEQYF. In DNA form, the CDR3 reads TGTGCCAGCAGCCATGGGAGCGGTCCTCCCTACGAGCAGTACTTC. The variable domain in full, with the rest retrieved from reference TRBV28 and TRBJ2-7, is DVKVTQSSRYLVKRTGEKVFLECVQDMDHENMFWYRQDPGLGLRLIYFSYDVKMKEKGDIPEGYSVSREKKERFSLILESASTNQTSMYLCASSHGSGPPYEQYFGPGTRLTVT.

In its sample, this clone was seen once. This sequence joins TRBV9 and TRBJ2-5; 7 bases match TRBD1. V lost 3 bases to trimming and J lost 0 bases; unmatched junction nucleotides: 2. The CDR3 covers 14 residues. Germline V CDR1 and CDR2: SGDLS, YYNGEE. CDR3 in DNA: TGTGCCAGCAGCGCTGGGACAGACCAAGAGACCCAGTACTTC. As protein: CASSAGTDQETQYF.

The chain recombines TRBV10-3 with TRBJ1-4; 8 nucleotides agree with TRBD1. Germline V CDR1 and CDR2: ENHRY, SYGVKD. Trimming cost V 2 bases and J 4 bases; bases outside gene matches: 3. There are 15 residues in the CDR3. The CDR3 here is CAISEGDRYNEKLFF. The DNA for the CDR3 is TGTGCCATCAGTGAGGGGGACAGGTATAATGAAAAACTGTTTTTT.

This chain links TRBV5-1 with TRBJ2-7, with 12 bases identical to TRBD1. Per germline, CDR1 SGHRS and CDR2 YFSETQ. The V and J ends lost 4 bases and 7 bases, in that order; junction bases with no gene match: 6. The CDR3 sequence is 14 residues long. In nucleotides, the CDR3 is TGCGCCAGCAGCACGGGACAGGGGGCGAGAGAGCAGTACTTC. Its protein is CASSTGQGAREQYF.

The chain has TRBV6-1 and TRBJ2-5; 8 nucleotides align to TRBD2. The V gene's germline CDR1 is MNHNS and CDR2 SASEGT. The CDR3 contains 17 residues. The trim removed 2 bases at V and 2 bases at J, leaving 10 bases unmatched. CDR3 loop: CASSEMNSGASQETQYF. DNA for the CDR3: TGTGCCAGCAGTGAAATGAATAGCGGGGCCTCTCAAGAGACCCAGTACTTC.

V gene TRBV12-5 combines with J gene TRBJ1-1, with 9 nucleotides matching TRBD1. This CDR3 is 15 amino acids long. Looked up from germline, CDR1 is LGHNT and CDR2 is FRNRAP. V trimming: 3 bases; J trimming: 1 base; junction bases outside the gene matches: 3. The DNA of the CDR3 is TGTGCTAGTGGTTTACCGGGACAGGGGAACACTGAAGCTTTCTTT. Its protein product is CASGLPGQGNTEAFF.

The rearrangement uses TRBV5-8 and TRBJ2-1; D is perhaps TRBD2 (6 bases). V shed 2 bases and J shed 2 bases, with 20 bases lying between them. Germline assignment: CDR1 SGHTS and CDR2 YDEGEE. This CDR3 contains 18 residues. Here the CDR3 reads CASSLMAAASATYNEQFF. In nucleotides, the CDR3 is TGTGCCAGCAGCTTAATGGCCGCCGCTAGCGCCACCTACAATGAGCAGTTCTTC.

CDR3 nucleotide sequence: TGTGCCAGCAGTGCCTCACGGGTTGGGGGGGAAAAACTGTTTTTT. Protein product: CASSASRVGGEKLFF. The chain uses TRBV28 and TRBJ1-4; D is perhaps TRBD1 (5 bases). The CDR3 has 15 amino acids. From germline, CDR1 is MDHEN and CDR2 SYDVKM. V was shortened by 5 bases and J by 8 bases, with 18 bases between the two germline ends. Using reference TRBV28 and TRBJ1-4 for the parts outside the CDR3, the full variable domain is DVKVTQSSRYLVKRTGEKVFLECVQDMDHENMFWYRQDPGLGLRLIYFSYDVKMKEKGDIPEGYSVSREKKERFSLILESASTNQTSMYLCASSASRVGGEKLFFGSGTQLSVL.

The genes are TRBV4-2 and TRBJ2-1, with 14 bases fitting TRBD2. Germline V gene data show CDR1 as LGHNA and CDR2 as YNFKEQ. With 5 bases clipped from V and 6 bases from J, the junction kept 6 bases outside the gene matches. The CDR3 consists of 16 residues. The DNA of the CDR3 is TGTGCCAGCAGCACCCGACTAGCGGGGGGGCCCAATGAGCAGTTCTTC. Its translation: CASSTRLAGGPNEQFF.

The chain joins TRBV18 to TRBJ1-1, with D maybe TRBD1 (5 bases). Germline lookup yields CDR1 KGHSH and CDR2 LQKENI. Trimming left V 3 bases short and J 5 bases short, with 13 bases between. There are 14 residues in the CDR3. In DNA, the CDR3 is TGTGCCAGCTCACCCGACACAGGAGGGACTGAAGCTTTCTTT. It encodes CASSPDTGGTEAFF.

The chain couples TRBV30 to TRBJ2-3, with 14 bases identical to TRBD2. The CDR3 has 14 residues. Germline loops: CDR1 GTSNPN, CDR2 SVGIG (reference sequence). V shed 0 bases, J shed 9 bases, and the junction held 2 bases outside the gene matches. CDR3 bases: TGTGCCTGGAGTGTAGGGACTAGCGGGGGCACGCAGTATTTT. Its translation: CAWSVGTSGGTQYF.

The CDR3 region has the DNA TGTGCCAGCAGTTCCCCCTCAGGGGCGTACGAGCAGTACTTC. This translates into CASSSPSGAYEQYF. This chain joins TRBV28 and TRBJ2-7; tentative D call: TRBD1 (6 bases). Germline loops: CDR1 MDHEN, CDR2 SYDVKM. This CDR3 spans 14 amino acids. V gave up 4 bases and J gave up 4 bases, with 14 bases separating them.

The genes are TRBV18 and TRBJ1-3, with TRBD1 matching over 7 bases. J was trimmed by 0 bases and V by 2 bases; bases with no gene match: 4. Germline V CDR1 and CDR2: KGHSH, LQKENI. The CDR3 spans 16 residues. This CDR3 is CASSPAGQSSGNTIYF. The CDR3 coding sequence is TGTGCCAGCTCACCAGCGGGACAGAGCTCTGGAAACACCATATATTTT. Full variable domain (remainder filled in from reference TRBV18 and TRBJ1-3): NAGVMQNPRHLVRRRGQEARLRCSPMKGHSHVYWYRQLPEEGLKFMVYLQKENIIDESGMPKERFSAEFPKEGPSILRIQQVVRGDSAAYFCASSPAGQSSGNTIYFGEGSWLTVV.

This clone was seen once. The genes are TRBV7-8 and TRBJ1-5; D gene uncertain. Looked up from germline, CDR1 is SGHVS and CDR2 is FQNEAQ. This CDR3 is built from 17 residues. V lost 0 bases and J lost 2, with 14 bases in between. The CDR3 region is CASSLALAPHGNQPQHF. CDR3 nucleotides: TGTGCCAGCAGCTTAGCGTTGGCCCCCCATGGCAATCAGCCCCAGCATTTT. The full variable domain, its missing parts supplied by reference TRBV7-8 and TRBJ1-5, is GAGVSQSPRYKVAKRGQDVALRCDPISGHVSLFWYQQALGQGPEFLTYFQNEAQLDKSGLPSDRFFAERPEGSVSTLKIQRTQQEDSAVYLCASSLALAPHGNQPQHFGDGTRLSIL.

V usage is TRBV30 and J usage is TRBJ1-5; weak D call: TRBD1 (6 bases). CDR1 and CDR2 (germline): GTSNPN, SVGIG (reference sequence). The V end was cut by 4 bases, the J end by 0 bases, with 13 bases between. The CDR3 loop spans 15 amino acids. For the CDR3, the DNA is TGTGCCTGGACTTCCGGGACATTTAGCAATCAGCCCCAGCATTTT. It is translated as CAWTSGTFSNQPQHF.

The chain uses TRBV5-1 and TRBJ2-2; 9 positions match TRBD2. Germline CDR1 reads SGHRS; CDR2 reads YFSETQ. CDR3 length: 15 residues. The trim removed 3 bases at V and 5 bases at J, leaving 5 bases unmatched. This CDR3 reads CASSSGAGGTGELFF. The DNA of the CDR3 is TGCGCCAGCAGCTCGGGCGCGGGGGGGACCGGGGAGCTGTTTTTT.

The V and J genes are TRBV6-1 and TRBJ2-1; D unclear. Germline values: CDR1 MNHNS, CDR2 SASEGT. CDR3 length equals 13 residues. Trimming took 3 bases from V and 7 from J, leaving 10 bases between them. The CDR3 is CASSDQVENEQFF. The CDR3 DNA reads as TGTGCCAGCAGTGATCAGGTAGAGAATGAGCAGTTCTTC.

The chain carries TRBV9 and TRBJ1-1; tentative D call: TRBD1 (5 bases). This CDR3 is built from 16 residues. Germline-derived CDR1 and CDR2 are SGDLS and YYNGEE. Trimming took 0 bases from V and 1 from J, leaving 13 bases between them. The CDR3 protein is CASSVGRGGGNTEAFF. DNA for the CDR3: TGTGCCAGCAGCGTAGGAAGGGGCGGGGGGAACACTGAAGCTTTCTTT.

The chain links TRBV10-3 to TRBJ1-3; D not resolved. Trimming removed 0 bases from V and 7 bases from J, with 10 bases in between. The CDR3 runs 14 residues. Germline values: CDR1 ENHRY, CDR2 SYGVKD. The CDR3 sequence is CAISESVFSNTIYF. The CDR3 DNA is TGTGCCATCAGTGAGTCTGTGTTTTCGAACACCATATATTTT.

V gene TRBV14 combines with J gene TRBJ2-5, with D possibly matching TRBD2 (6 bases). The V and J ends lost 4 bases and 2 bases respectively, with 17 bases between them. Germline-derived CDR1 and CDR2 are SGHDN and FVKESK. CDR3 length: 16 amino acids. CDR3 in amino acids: CASSLGPGEAQETQYF. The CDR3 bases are TGTGCCAGCAGCCTTGGACCGGGGGAGGCACAAGAGACCCAGTACTTC. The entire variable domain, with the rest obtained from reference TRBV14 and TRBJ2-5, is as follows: EAGVTQFPSHSVIEKGQTVTLRCDPISGHDNLYWYRRVMGKEIKFLLHFVKESKQDESGMPNNRFLAERTGGTYSTLKVQPAELEDSGVYFCASSLGPGEAQETQYFGPGTRLLVL.

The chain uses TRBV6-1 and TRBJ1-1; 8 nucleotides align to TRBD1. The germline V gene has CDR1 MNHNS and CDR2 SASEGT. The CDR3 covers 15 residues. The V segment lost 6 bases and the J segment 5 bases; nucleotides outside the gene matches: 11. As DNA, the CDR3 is TGTGCCAGCAGCCAAGGACAGGGAAGGAGGACTGAAGCTTTCTTT. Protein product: CASSQGQGRRTEAFF.

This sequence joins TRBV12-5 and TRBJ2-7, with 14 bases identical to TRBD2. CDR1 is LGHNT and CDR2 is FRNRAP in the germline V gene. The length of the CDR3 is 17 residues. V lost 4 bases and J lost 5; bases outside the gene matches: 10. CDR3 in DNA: TGTGCTAGTGGTTCACAGGGACTAGCGGGAGTATCCCACGAGCAGTACTTC. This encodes CASGSQGLAGVSHEQYF.

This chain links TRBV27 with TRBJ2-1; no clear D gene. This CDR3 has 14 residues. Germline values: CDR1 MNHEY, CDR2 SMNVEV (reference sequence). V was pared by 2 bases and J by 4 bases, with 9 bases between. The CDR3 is CASSLPPRYNEQFF. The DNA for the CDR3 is TGTGCCAGCAGTTTACCCCCTCGGTACAATGAGCAGTTCTTC.

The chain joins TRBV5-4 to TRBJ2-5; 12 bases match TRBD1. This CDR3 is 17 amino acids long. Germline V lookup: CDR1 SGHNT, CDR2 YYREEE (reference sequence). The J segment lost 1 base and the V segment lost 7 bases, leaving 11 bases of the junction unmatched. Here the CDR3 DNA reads TGTGCCAGCTTCCCCTCCCGGGACAGGGGGCCCCAAGAGACCCAGTACTTC. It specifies CASFPSRDRGPQETQYF.